The entry that follows covers one T cell receptor beta chain sequence. This specimen comes from a study of blood T cell repertoires in COVID-19. Across the study: For recovered donors of Cohort 3, there were two negative PCRs, clearance, or symptom resolution. Whether acute or convalescent, the COVID-19 samples came from the United States, Italy and Spain.

Those enrolled, adults aged 18 to 89 years, came from about two dozen US areas. In assigning cohorts, the study relied on participant-reported clinical history. Here immunoSEQ multiplex PCR was the method, and the copy in TCRdb shows in-frame clones only, minus some. The top ten clones hold around 1.9% of a sample with 330,000 or so clones, more than 75% of them seen once. This CDR3 is 16 amino acids long. V was pared by 3 bases and J by 1 base, with 12 bases between. Germline V gene sequence: CDR1 KGHDR, CDR2 SFDVKD. The chain is built from TRBV24-1 and TRBJ2-1; D possibly corresponds to TRBD2 (6 bases). The material sequenced was PBMCs or T cells enriched from blood (not recorded which). The source of this sequence is a man between 35 and 55 years old in a cohort exposed to, infected with or recovered from COVID-19 (not recorded which). In DNA, the CDR3 is TGTGCCACCAGTGATGCTAGCGCGAGATCCTACAATGAGCAGTTCTTC. Amino acids: CATSDASARSYNEQFF.